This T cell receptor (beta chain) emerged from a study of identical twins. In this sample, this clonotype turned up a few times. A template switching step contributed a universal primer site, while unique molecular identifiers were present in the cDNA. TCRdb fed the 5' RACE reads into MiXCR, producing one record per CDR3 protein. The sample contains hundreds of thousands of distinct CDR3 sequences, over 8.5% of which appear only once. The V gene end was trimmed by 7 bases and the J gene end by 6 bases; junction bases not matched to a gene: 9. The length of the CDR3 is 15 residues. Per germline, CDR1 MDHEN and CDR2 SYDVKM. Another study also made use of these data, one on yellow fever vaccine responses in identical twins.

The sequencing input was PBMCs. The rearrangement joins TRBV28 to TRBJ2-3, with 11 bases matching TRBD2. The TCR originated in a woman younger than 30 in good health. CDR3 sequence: CASTLLAGGGDTQYF. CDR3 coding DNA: TGTGCCAGCACCCTTCTAGCGGGGGGTGGGGATACGCAGTATTTT.